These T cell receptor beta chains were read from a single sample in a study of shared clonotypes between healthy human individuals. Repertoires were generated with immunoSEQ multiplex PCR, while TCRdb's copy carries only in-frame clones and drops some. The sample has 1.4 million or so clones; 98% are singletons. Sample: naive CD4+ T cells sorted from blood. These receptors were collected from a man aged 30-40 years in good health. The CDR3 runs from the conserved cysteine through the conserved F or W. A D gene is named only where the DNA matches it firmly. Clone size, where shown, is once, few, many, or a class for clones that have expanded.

DNA: TGTGCCAGCAATCTCTGGGGTGTGGGCGACACTGAAGCTTTCTTT; CDR3: CASNLWGVGDTEAFF; size: .; V: TRBV7-9; J: TRBJ1-1; D: .
DNA: TGCGCCAGCAGCTTTCGGACCGGTAACACTGAAGCTTTCTTT; CDR3: CASSFRTGNTEAFF; size: .; V: TRBV5-1; J: TRBJ1-1; D: .
DNA: TGTGCCAGCAGTTACGGCCCGACTAGCGGGACCAGCGAGCAGTACTTC; CDR3: CASSYGPTSGTSEQYF; size: .; V: TRBV6-5; J: TRBJ2-7; D: TRBD2
DNA: TGCGCCAGCACAGATAGGGGATTAAACACCGGGGAGCTGTTTTTT; CDR3: CASTDRGLNTGELFF; size: .; V: TRBV5-1; J: TRBJ2-2; D: .
DNA: TGCGCCAGCAGCCACACGCGGGGGAATGAGCAGTTCTTC; CDR3: CASSHTRGNEQFF; size: .; V: TRBV10-1; J: TRBJ2-1; D: TRBD2
DNA: TGTGCCAGTAGCTCCGGACAGGGGGTCTTACCCCAGCATTTT; CDR3: CASSSGQGVLPQHF; size: .; V: TRBV19; J: TRBJ1-5; D: TRBD1
DNA: TGTGCCAGCAGCGCGATTTTTAGCGGGAGCCTTGAGAATGAGCAGTTCTTC; CDR3: CASSAIFSGSLENEQFF; size: .; V: TRBV5-6; J: TRBJ2-1; D: TRBD2
DNA: TGCGCCAGCAGCTTGTCCGTAAGGACAGGAAAGATTTACGAGCAGTACTTC; CDR3: CASSLSVRTGKIYEQYF; size: .; V: TRBV5-1; J: TRBJ2-7; D: TRBD1
DNA: TGCGCCAGCAGCTTGGCCGACAGTAACTATGGCTACACCTTC; CDR3: CASSLADSNYGYTF; size: .; V: TRBV5-1; J: TRBJ1-2; D: .
DNA: TGTGCCAGCAGCCCAGGGTCGTACGAGCAGTACTTC; CDR3: CASSPGSYEQYF; size: .; V: TRBV6-5; J: TRBJ2-7; D: .
DNA: TGTGCCAGCAGTGCCAGAGGATATGAAAAACTGTTTTTT; CDR3: CASSARGYEKLFF; size: .; V: TRBV25-1; J: TRBJ1-4; D: .
DNA: TGCGCCAGCAGTGCTAGCGGGAACACCGGGGAGCTGTTTTTT; CDR3: CASSASGNTGELFF; size: .; V: TRBV10-1; J: TRBJ2-2; D: TRBD2
DNA: TGTGCCAGCAGCCTAACTATGGATACGCAGTATTTT; CDR3: CASSLTMDTQYF; size: once; V: TRBV7-2; J: TRBJ2-3; D: .
DNA: TGTGCCAGCAGCTTAATGGGACAGCAAGAGACCCAGTACTTC; CDR3: CASSLMGQQETQYF; size: .; V: TRBV7-6; J: TRBJ2-5; D: TRBD1
DNA: TGTGCCAGCAGTGACGACAGGGGGAACACAGATACGCAGTATTTT; CDR3: CASSDDRGNTDTQYF; size: .; V: TRBV6-1; J: TRBJ2-3; D: TRBD1
DNA: TGTGCCAGCAGTGTAGGCCTAGCGGGAGGCGAGACCCAGTACTTC; CDR3: CASSVGLAGGETQYF; size: .; V: TRBV25-1; J: TRBJ2-5; D: TRBD2
DNA: TGTGCCAGCAGGGAGACTAGCGGCAGAGAGACCCAGTACTTC; CDR3: CASRETSGRETQYF; size: .; V: TRBV2; J: TRBJ2-5; D: TRBD2
DNA: TGTGCCAGCAGTCACTCCTTACAGGGGGTTGTTCAGCCCCAGCATTTT; CDR3: CASSHSLQGVVQPQHF; size: .; V: TRBV28; J: TRBJ1-5; D: TRBD1
DNA: TGTGCCAGCAGCCGGACTAGCGGGAGGGCCCACGATCTCAATGAGCAGTTCTTC; CDR3: CASSRTSGRAHDLNEQFF; size: once; V: TRBV7-9; J: TRBJ2-1; D: TRBD2
DNA: TGTGCCAGCAGCCCGGGACCAAGGAGTGGTGGCTACACCTTC; CDR3: CASSPGPRSGGYTF; size: .; V: TRBV6-1; J: TRBJ1-2; D: .
DNA: TGTGCCAGCAGTTTTCTCGGGACAGGTGGCTACACCTTC; CDR3: CASSFLGTGGYTF; size: .; V: TRBV27; J: TRBJ1-2; D: TRBD1
DNA: TGTGCCAGCAGGGGGCCCGGGACCACTGAAGCTTTCTTT; CDR3: CASRGPGTTEAFF; size: .; V: TRBV19; J: TRBJ1-1; D: TRBD1
DNA: TGCGCCAGCAGCTTGGAGCAGGGGACGTCCTACGAGCAGTACTTC; CDR3: CASSLEQGTSYEQYF; size: once; V: TRBV5-1; J: TRBJ2-7; D: .
DNA: TGCGCCAGCAGTGAGGGGGGCACAGATACGCAGTATTTT; CDR3: CASSEGGTDTQYF; size: .; V: TRBV5-1; J: TRBJ2-3; D: .
DNA: TGTGCCAGCAGCCCTCGCATTGCGAACACTGAAGCTTTCTTT; CDR3: CASSPRIANTEAFF; size: once; V: TRBV5-4; J: TRBJ1-1; D: .
DNA: TGTGCCTGGACTAGCGGACGGCAAGAGACCCAGTACTTC; CDR3: CAWTSGRQETQYF; size: .; V: TRBV30; J: TRBJ2-5; D: TRBD2
DNA: TGCAGCGTTGTGGGGGGGATGAACACTGAAGCTTTCTTT; CDR3: CSVVGGMNTEAFF; size: .; V: TRBV29-1; J: TRBJ1-1; D: .
DNA: TGTGCCAGTACCTCCCTTTATAGCAATCAGCCCCAGCATTTT; CDR3: CASTSLYSNQPQHF; size: .; V: TRBV19; J: TRBJ1-5; D: .
DNA: TGCGCCAGCAGCACGCGACTAGCGGGAGGGAAGAGCTCCTACGAGCAGTACTTC; CDR3: CASSTRLAGGKSSYEQYF; size: .; V: TRBV4-1; J: TRBJ2-7; D: TRBD2
DNA: TGTGCCAGCTCACCCCAGGGTGCGCAGGGTGATACGCAGTATTTT; CDR3: CASSPQGAQGDTQYF; size: .; V: TRBV18; J: TRBJ2-3; D: .
DNA: TGCAGCGTCGCCCAGGGTCCCTACGAGCAGTACTTC; CDR3: CSVAQGPYEQYF; size: .; V: TRBV29-1; J: TRBJ2-7; D: .
DNA: TGTGCCACCAGCAGAGATCTCCAGGGGGTGCATGAAAAACTGTTTTTT; CDR3: CATSRDLQGVHEKLFF; size: .; V: TRBV15; J: TRBJ1-4; D: TRBD1
DNA: TGCGCCAGCAGCTTGGGGACTAGAAGTTACAATGAGCAGTTCTTC; CDR3: CASSLGTRSYNEQFF; size: .; V: TRBV5-1; J: TRBJ2-1; D: TRBD2
DNA: TGTGCCAGCTCACTGAAGACTAGCGGGAACTACAATGAGCAGTTCTTC; CDR3: CASSLKTSGNYNEQFF; size: .; V: TRBV18; J: TRBJ2-1; D: TRBD2
DNA: TGTGCCAGCAGAACGGACAGGGCTTACTACGAGCAGTACTTC; CDR3: CASRTDRAYYEQYF; size: .; V: TRBV6-5; J: TRBJ2-7; D: TRBD1
DNA: TGTGCCAGCAGCTTAGCGGGCGGGAGCTCCTACGAGCAGTACTTC; CDR3: CASSLAGGSSYEQYF; size: .; V: TRBV7-2; J: TRBJ2-7; D: TRBD2
DNA: TGTGCCAGCTCACCGGACAGGGGCTCTTACGAGCAGTACTTC; CDR3: CASSPDRGSYEQYF; size: .; V: TRBV18; J: TRBJ2-7; D: TRBD1
DNA: TGTGCCAGTAGTGCCGGGACAGGGGACTATCAGCCCCAGCATTTT; CDR3: CASSAGTGDYQPQHF; size: .; V: TRBV19; J: TRBJ1-5; D: TRBD1
DNA: TGTGCCAGCTCACCAGGACAAGGCCTTATAGCTGGTCAGCCCCAGCATTTT; CDR3: CASSPGQGLIAGQPQHF; size: .; V: TRBV18; J: TRBJ1-5; D: .
DNA: TGTGCCAGCAGCCAAGGAGCTGGCTCAGGGGTAGGAGAGACCCAGTACTTC; CDR3: CASSQGAGSGVGETQYF; size: .; V: TRBV14; J: TRBJ2-5; D: .
DNA: TGCGCCAGCAGCTCCACAGGGAATGCGGGGCAAGAGATCCAGTACTTC; CDR3: CASSSTGNAGQEIQYF; size: .; V: TRBV4-1; J: TRBJ2-5; D: .
DNA: TGTGCCAGCAGCGTAGAAGGGGGCGGCCAGCCCCAGCATTTT; CDR3: CASSVEGGGQPQHF; size: .; V: TRBV9; J: TRBJ1-5; D: TRBD1
DNA: TGTGCCAGCAGCTGGTCCAGGGGCAACACCGGGGAGCTGTTTTTT; CDR3: CASSWSRGNTGELFF; size: .; V: TRBV7-2; J: TRBJ2-2; D: .
DNA: TGTGCCAGCTCACCGGACAGAAGCTATGGCTACACCTTC; CDR3: CASSPDRSYGYTF; size: .; V: TRBV18; J: TRBJ1-2; D: .
DNA: TGTGCCAGCAGTTTCAGTAGGAACACTGAAGCTTTCTTT; CDR3: CASSFSRNTEAFF; size: .; V: TRBV27; J: TRBJ1-1; D: .
DNA: TGTGCCAGCAGTCTTGCCCTTAGCGGGAGGGCCAGGGGTAGTTGGTTCTTC; CDR3: CASSLALSGRARGSWFF; size: .; V: TRBV27; J: TRBJ2-1; D: TRBD2
DNA: TGTGCCGGTTTCGGGAGGGCCGGCACCGGGGAGCTGTTTTTT; CDR3: CAGFGRAGTGELFF; size: few; V: TRBV2; J: TRBJ2-2; D: TRBD2
DNA: TGTGCCAGCAGTAAACTAGCGGGAGGGAAGACCCAGTACTTC; CDR3: CASSKLAGGKTQYF; size: .; V: TRBV6-5; J: TRBJ2-5; D: TRBD2
DNA: TGTGCCAGCAGCTGGGAGGAGGTCGACGAGCAGTACTTC; CDR3: CASSWEEVDEQYF; size: .; V: TRBV6-4; J: TRBJ2-7; D: .
DNA: TGCGCCAGCAGCCAAGAGGGACAGGGCTATGGCTACACCTTC; CDR3: CASSQEGQGYGYTF; size: .; V: TRBV4-3; J: TRBJ1-2; D: TRBD1
DNA: TGCGCCACCAAATTCGGCCGAGGGACAGCAAATGAAAAACTGTTTTTT; CDR3: CATKFGRGTANEKLFF; size: .; V: TRBV5-1; J: TRBJ1-4; D: TRBD1
DNA: TGTGCCAGCTCACCAACTAGCGGGAGTGGTAATGAGCAGTTCTTC; CDR3: CASSPTSGSGNEQFF; size: .; V: TRBV18; J: TRBJ2-1; D: TRBD2
DNA: TGTGCCAGCAGTGAAGCAGGGGGGGGGACTGAAGCTTTCTTT; CDR3: CASSEAGGGTEAFF; size: .; V: TRBV6-1; J: TRBJ1-1; D: .
DNA: TGTGCCAGCAGCTTTAGGACCACACGGGCTGAGCAGTTCTTC; CDR3: CASSFRTTRAEQFF; size: .; V: TRBV5-5; J: TRBJ2-1; D: .